These T cell receptor beta chains were read from a single sample in a study of shared clonotypes between healthy human individuals. Some clones are missing from TCRdb's copy, which holds only in-frame ones; the method was immunoSEQ multiplex PCR. The profile shows more than 2,000,000 clones, roughly nine tenths of them singletons. The source material was naive CD4+ T cells sorted from blood. The receptors here all came from a man in his late teens or twenties in good health. Each CDR3 is given with its conserved first and last residue. A D gene is named only where the DNA matches it firmly. Rows give clone size only sometimes, using once, few, many, or a class for an expanded clone.

d_gene	abundance	v_gene	j_gene	CDR3aa	CDR3nt
TRBD1	once	TRBV5-1	TRBJ2-6	CASSPRPPNGQGAGGANVLTF	TGCGCCAGCAGCCCCCGCCCCCCAAATGGACAGGGGGCGGGAGGGGCCAACGTCCTGACTTTC
NA	once	TRBV4-1	TRBJ2-3	CASSQDRWPDTDTQYF	TGCGCCAGCAGCCAAGATAGGTGGCCGGACACAGATACGCAGTATTTT
TRBD1	NA	TRBV15	TRBJ1-4	CATSRVGQGATNEKLFF	TGTGCCACCAGCAGAGTGGGACAGGGTGCAACTAATGAAAAACTGTTTTTT
NA	NA	TRBV28	TRBJ1-4	CASLGQYRRGEKLFF	TGTGCCAGTCTTGGACAGTACCGTAGGGGTGAAAAACTGTTTTTT
TRBD2	once	TRBV2	TRBJ2-5	CASSGASGSGGQETQYF	TGTGCCAGCAGTGGGGCGAGCGGTAGCGGGGGGCAGGAGACCCAGTACTTC
NA	NA	TRBV30	TRBJ2-4	CAWSVLGRKNIQYF	TGTGCCTGGAGTGTACTGGGACGGAAAAACATTCAGTACTTC
NA	NA	TRBV6-1	TRBJ1-3	CASSEAGTVSGNTIYF	TGTGCCAGCAGTGAAGCCGGGACGGTCTCTGGAAACACCATATATTTT
NA	NA	TRBV10-3	TRBJ2-7	CAISEASYEQYF	TGTGCCATCAGTGAAGCTTCCTACGAGCAGTACTTC
TRBD1	few	TRBV30	TRBJ1-1	CAGKTGAPNTEAFF	TGTGCCGGGAAGACAGGGGCGCCTAACACTGAAGCTTTCTTT
NA	NA	TRBV27	TRBJ1-5	CASSGFGAGNQPQHF	TGTGCCAGCAGCGGATTCGGAGCGGGCAATCAGCCCCAGCATTTT
TRBD2	NA	TRBV5-1	TRBJ2-5	CASSPSGGYQETQYF	TGCGCCAGCAGCCCCAGCGGGGGGTACCAAGAGACCCAGTACTTC
NA	NA	TRBV5-4	TRBJ1-6	CASSLEQGNNSPLHF	TGTGCCAGCAGCTTGGAGCAGGGAAATAATTCACCCCTCCACTTT
TRBD2	NA	TRBV2	TRBJ2-7	CASRLGGREQYF	TGTGCCAGCAGGTTGGGAGGGCGGGAGCAGTACTTC
NA	NA	TRBV6-5	TRBJ1-3	CASSLDSHSGNTIYF	TGTGCCAGCAGCTTGGACAGTCACTCTGGAAACACCATATATTTT
NA	NA	TRBV19	TRBJ2-7	CASSPSLKQGAYEQYF	TGTGCCAGTAGCCCATCTTTGAAACAGGGCGCCTACGAGCAGTACTTC
NA	NA	TRBV6-6	TRBJ2-7	CASSYSVGAYEQYF	TGTGCCAGCAGTTACTCGGTAGGGGCCTACGAGCAGTACTTC
NA	once	TRBV7-9	TRBJ1-2	CASSSDPGYGYTF	TGTGCCAGCAGCTCAGACCCAGGGTATGGCTACACCTTC